Listed below are T cell receptor beta chains from one sample, sequenced in a study of T cells expressing NK-cell markers. TCRdb re-called the 5' RACE reads and gives one entry per CDR3 protein, without DNA. The sample's table shows approximately 420,000 distinct CDR3 sequences. The material sequenced was blood T cells: a sorted CD56 or NKG2C T cell subset, CD4+ or CD8+ T cells, or bulk PBMC T cells (not recorded which). Every receptor here comes from a woman in her forties or fifties in good health. The CDR3 runs from the conserved cysteine through the conserved F or W.

J gene,V gene,CDR3 protein
TRBJ2-1,TRBV7-9,CASSVYTGTSGLGSYNEQFF
TRBJ1-5,TRBV5-5,CASSLGRDSNQPQHF
TRBJ2-5,TRBV3-1,CASSQLTPPETQYF
TRBJ2-3,TRBV5-1,CASNLAGGSSRITDTQYF
TRBJ2-1,TRBV29-1,CSVVRSSGALYNEQFF
TRBJ2-1,TRBV7-9,CASSRTSGSNDEQFF
TRBJ1-2,TRBV7-2,CASSLVGRGLGGYTF
TRBJ1-2,TRBV4-1,CASSEVGSFRGYGYTF
TRBJ1-6,TRBV29-1,CSVATGAGNSPLHF
TRBJ2-1,TRBV10-3,CAIAAGITYNEQFF
TRBJ2-5,TRBV4-2,CASSQDQAETQYF
TRBJ2-3,TRBV5-1,CASSLPRLSTDTQYF
TRBJ2-5,TRBV6-5,CASSPEDTSQETQYF
TRBJ2-1,TRBV5-1,CASNLAGSNEQFF
TRBJ2-1,TRBV27,CATLGTGYNEQFF
TRBJ2-1,TRBV5-6,CASSRRAGRPNEQFF
TRBJ2-5,TRBV5-1,CASSLVGRQAARKETQYF
TRBJ2-1,TRBV11-2,CASSLYEGTRSHEQFF
TRBJ2-1,TRBV18,CASSPPSGFKNEQFF
TRBJ1-5,TRBV24-1,CATSDPGDNQPQHF
TRBJ2-1,TRBV12-3/TRBV12-4,CASTQGTSYNEQFF
TRBJ2-3,TRBV7-2,CASRIWGDNTDTQYF
TRBJ2-2,TRBV5-1,CASSLAGKAYTGELFF
TRBJ2-1,TRBV7-2,CASRSGTSDGNEQFF
TRBJ1-1,TRBV5-8,CASSLVLDRGNEAFF
TRBJ1-1,TRBV29-1,CSVEDAAGTDEAFF
TRBJ2-6,TRBV11-3,CASSLDTGGTGANVLTF
TRBJ1-5,TRBV6-1,CASSRLTDSNQPQHF
TRBJ2-7,TRBV5-4,CASSSRSTSYEQYF
TRBJ2-1,TRBV14,CASSQDLGWYNEQFF
TRBJ2-5,TRBV5-1,CASSLTETSRETQYF
TRBJ1-2,TRBV29-1,CSVEDRGHLYGYTF
TRBJ2-1,TRBV10-3,CAMRAGGSPYNEQFF
TRBJ1-1,TRBV27,CASSYRGPNTEAFF
TRBJ2-5,TRBV5-1,CASSFPSGDFEETQYF
TRBJ1-1,TRBV10-3,CAIAVQGRGTEAFF
TRBJ2-2,TRBV27,CASREISGLNTGELFF
TRBJ2-1,TRBV5-1,CASAGTVSSYNEQFF
TRBJ2-3,TRBV20-1,CSAPTAFSTDTQYF
TRBJ1-3,TRBV3-1,CASSHSGNGNTIYF
TRBJ1-3,TRBV6-5,CASALVGFSGNTIYF
TRBJ2-1,TRBV5-1,CASSSGQAGNEQFF
TRBJ1-1,TRBV12-3/TRBV12-4,CASRLGQGYTEAFF
TRBJ1-1,TRBV5-1,CASSPRRQNTEAFF
TRBJ2-3,TRBV29-1,CSVLWSDTQYF
TRBJ2-7,TRBV3-1,CASSHPPGQGAKQYF
TRBJ2-1,TRBV12-5,CASGLPGTSGNEQFF